A single sample is the source of the 14 T cell receptor beta chains below, sequenced in a study of cytotoxic CD8 clonotypes in ibrutinib-treated CLL. Measured with immunoSEQ multiplex PCR; TCRdb has only the in-frame clones, and not every one. The sample holds some 350,000 clones, about 61% seen once. The specimen was PBMCs, collected after 36 months of ibrutinib treatment. The receptors here all came from a human donor with chronic lymphocytic leukemia.

The V and J genes are TRBV6-5 and TRBJ2-5, with D perhaps assigned TRBD1 or TRBD2 (5 bases each). This CDR3 spans 14 amino acids. Trimming removed 0 bases at V and 4 bases at J, with 9 bases between. CDR1 is MNHEY, CDR2 SVGAGI, per germline. The CDR3 bases are TGTGCCAGCAGTTACTCGAAGGGGAGAGAGACCCAGTACTTC. Translating gives CASSYSKGRETQYF.

The chain joins TRBV6-5 to TRBJ2-7; 7 positions match TRBD1. The germline CDR1 and CDR2 sequences are MNHEY and SVGAGI. V was clipped by 3 bases and J by 5 bases; unmatched bases: 7. The CDR3 is made up of 14 amino acids. CDR3 region: CASSYAGGSNEQYF. The CDR3 bases are TGTGCCAGCAGTTATGCAGGGGGTAGTAACGAGCAGTACTTC.

The CDR3 loop is CASSRSGRAGEQYF. As DNA, the CDR3 is TGTGCCAGCAGCAGAAGCGGGAGGGCCGGGGAGCAGTACTTC. The chain employs TRBV13 and TRBJ2-7, with TRBD2 identical over 10 bases. The CDR3 covers 14 residues. Germline V CDR1 and CDR2: PRHDT, FYEKMQ (reference sequence). V dropped 5 bases and J dropped 7; count of bases not matched to a gene: 8.

This rearrangement joins TRBV6-5 to TRBJ2-7, with D possibly TRBD1 on 6 matching bases. CDR1 is MNHEY, CDR2 SVGAGI, per germline. The CDR3 totals 13 residues. V dropped 5 bases and J dropped 4 bases, with 12 bases sitting between them. For the CDR3, the DNA is TGTGCCAGCAGTGGCAGGGGAAGGTACGAGCAGTACTTC. Amino acids: CASSGRGRYEQYF.

This clone came up a few times. The chain couples TRBV7-8 to TRBJ1-4; 10 nucleotides line up with TRBD1. CDR1 and CDR2 (germline): SGHVS, FQNEAQ. V lost 0 bases to trimming and J lost 8 bases; unmatched junction nucleotides: 3. The CDR3 sequence is 15 residues long. CDR3 bases: TGTGCCAGCAGCTTAGCGACAGGGGGCCACGAAAAACTGTTTTTT. This translates into CASSLATGGHEKLFF.

The gene calls are TRBV29-1 and TRBJ2-7; 9 positions agree with TRBD1. The length of the CDR3 is 16 residues. CDR1 is SQVTM and CDR2 is ANQGSEA in the germline V gene. With 4 bases clipped from V and 3 bases from J, the junction kept 13 bases outside the gene matches. CDR3 sequence: CSVGRGMAGQGYEQYF. DNA for the CDR3: TGCAGCGTTGGGCGGGGTATGGCGGGACAGGGCTACGAGCAGTACTTC.

V usage is TRBV18 and J usage is TRBJ2-7; 7 bases line up with TRBD1. Germline CDR1 reads KGHSH; CDR2 reads LQKENI. The J segment lost 2 bases and the V segment lost 4 bases, leaving 8 bases of the junction unmatched. The CDR3 length is 15 residues. This CDR3 reads CASSRLRDRPYEQYF. CDR3 coding DNA: TGTGCCAGCTCACGACTCCGGGACAGACCCTACGAGCAGTACTTC. Variable domain in full (rest from reference TRBV18 and TRBJ2-7): NAGVMQNPRHLVRRRGQEARLRCSPMKGHSHVYWYRQLPEEGLKFMVYLQKENIIDESGMPKERFSAEFPKEGPSILRIQQVVRGDSAAYFCASSRLRDRPYEQYFGPGTRLTVT.

The gene calls are TRBV19 and TRBJ1-2; D remains ambiguous. The CDR3 has 13 amino acids. The V gene's germline CDR1 is LNHDA and CDR2 SQIVND (reference sequence). V was shortened by 5 bases and J by 4 bases, with 11 bases between the two germline ends. CDR3: CASSWPQSYGYTF. The CDR3, as DNA: TGTGCCAGTAGTTGGCCCCAGTCCTATGGCTACACCTTC.

The chain has TRBV5-1 and TRBJ1-2; 11 bases are shared with TRBD1. CDR1 SGHRS and CDR2 YFSETQ come from the germline V gene. The junction had 10 bases not matched to a gene; V was cut back by 0 bases and J by 3 bases. The CDR3 is made up of 18 amino acids. The chain's CDR3 is CASSLGPGTGGFDYGYTF. The DNA of the CDR3 is TGCGCCAGCAGCTTGGGACCCGGGACAGGGGGGTTTGACTATGGCTACACCTTC. Filled out from reference TRBV5-1 and TRBJ1-2, the complete variable domain reads KAGVTQTPRYLIKTRGQQVTLSCSPISGHRSVSWYQQTPGQGLQFLFEYFSETQRNKGNFPGRFSGRQFSNSRSEMNVSTLELGDSALYLCASSLGPGTGGFDYGYTFGSGTRLTVV.

The chain joins TRBV16 to TRBJ2-7; 10 nucleotides agree with TRBD1. Germline V gene sequence: CDR1 KGHSY, CDR2 FQNENV. This CDR3 contains 15 residues. V was clipped by 3 bases and J by 3 bases; unmatched bases: 5. The CDR3 DNA reads as TGTGCCAGCAGCCACGGGGACAGGGGTTTCTACGAGCAGTACTTC. Protein product: CASSHGDRGFYEQYF.

This clone was counted only a few times. The chain employs TRBV13 and TRBJ2-5; no definite D call. Per the germline V gene, CDR1 is PRHDT and CDR2 is FYEKMQ (reference sequence). Trimming removed 4 bases from V and 5 bases from J, with 14 bases in between. The CDR3 consists of 14 residues. This chain's CDR3 is CASSSTHEWETQYF. DNA for the CDR3: TGTGCCAGCAGCTCGACGCATGAGTGGGAGACCCAGTACTTC.

This clone showed up just once. The rearrangement uses TRBV6-1 and TRBJ2-7; 9 bases agree with TRBD1. CDR1 and CDR2 from the germline V gene are MNHNS and SASEGT. This CDR3 region has 12 residues. CDR3 in DNA: TGTGCAGAAGGGACAGGGCCCTACGAGCAGTACTTC. Residues: CAEGTGPYEQYF.

This clone was seen a single time. This rearrangement joins TRBV13 to TRBJ2-7, with a weak D call TRBD2 (6 bases). The CDR3 is 15 amino acids. Germline CDR1 is PRHDT and CDR2 is FYEKMQ (reference sequence). V lost 5 bases, J lost 5 bases, and 19 bases lay in between. The CDR3 sequence is CASSQTGDLNDEQYF. CDR3 DNA: TGTGCCAGCAGCCAAACGGGAGATCTGAACGACGAGCAGTACTTC. Combining the CDR3 with reference TRBV13 and TRBJ2-7 gives the whole variable domain AAGVIQSPRHLIKEKRETATLKCYPIPRHDTVYWYQQGPGQDPQFLISFYEKMQSDKGSIPDRFSAQQFSDYHSELNMSSLELGDSALYFCASSQTGDLNDEQYFGPGTRLTVT.

The chain uses TRBV1 and TRBJ2-5; TRBD1 is the table's D call, not checked against the DNA. TRBV1 is reported as a pseudogene. The CDR3 is made up of 15 amino acids. The CDR3 loop is CTSSPGTEGQETQYF. CDR3 in DNA: TGCACCAGCAGCCCGGGGACAGAAGGCCAAGAGACCCAGTACTTC.